This paragraph reports one TCR beta chain. Its target is unknown. RNA extraction and reverse transcription yielded cDNA as sequencing template. Only in-frame clones appear in the TCRdb table, and some are missing; sequencing was by immunoSEQ multiplex PCR. The sample records approximately 210,000 clones, over 60% being singletons. These data originate in a study of CD8+ T cells in alopecia areata. Study details: Tofacitinib exposure lasted 6 to 18 months, followed by 6 months off drug.

The length of the CDR3 is 11 residues. Trimming removed 4 bases from V and 6 bases from J, with 7 bases in between. In germline, CDR1 is DFQATT, CDR2 SNEGSKA (reference sequence). The treatment: oral pan-JAK inhibitor, 5-10 mg twice daily. Points from the study as a whole: TCR sharing across patients was less clear than in mice, possibly HLA-related.

The origin of this receptor is a human donor with alopecia areata. The J gene is TRBJ2-1, the V gene TRBV20-1, with D uncertain. The specimen was CD4+ T cells sorted from blood, collected around week 44, from a patient treated with tofacitinib. The CDR3 sequence is CSAKGFNEQFF. CDR3 in DNA: TGCAGTGCTAAGGGATTCAATGAGCAGTTCTTC.